One sample yielded the 9 T cell receptor beta chains listed below, sequenced in a study of identical twins (dated by TCRdb to 2016 to 2017). Preparation of the library involved 5' RACE. The sample was run on an Illumina HiSeq 2000. TCRdb handled the public reads itself, with Q25 trimming in fastp and clone calling in MiXCR, and kept productive beta chains. Each entry is one CDR3 protein sequence, shown with its most common DNA and genes. The sample contains 400,000 to 550,000 distinct CDR3 sequences, about 20% of them found a single time. 0.8% to 1% of the sample comes from the top ten. Another study also made use of these data, one on T cells expressing NK-cell markers.

The specimen sequenced was CD4+ T cells sorted from blood. The receptors here all came from a woman in her late teens or twenties in good health.

This clonotype was detected many times. The chain is built from TRBV12-3 or TRBV12-4 and TRBJ2-7, with 7 positions matching TRBD2. There are 16 residues in the CDR3. Losses at the gene ends were 5 bases for V and 0 bases for J; bases not matched to a gene: 10. The CDR3 loop reads CASSDRLAAGSYEQYF. The CDR3 coding sequence is TGTGCCAGCAGTGATCGGCTAGCGGCTGGCTCCTACGAGCAGTACTTC.

This clonotype has a count of ten or more. This sequence joins TRBV25-1 and TRBJ2-1; 10 bases are shared with TRBD2. V gave up 3 bases and J gave up 8 bases; unmatched junction bases: 10. The CDR3 length is 16 residues. Germline CDR1 and CDR2: MGHDK and SYGVNS. As DNA, the CDR3 is TGTGCCAGCAGTGATACGGTTAGCGGGAGGTGGTATGAGCAGTTCTTC. Its translation is CASSDTVSGRWYEQFF. Filled out from reference TRBV25-1 and TRBJ2-1, the complete variable domain reads EADIYQTPRYLVIGTGKKITLECSQTMGHDKMYWYQQDPGMELHLIHYSYGVNSTEKGDLSSESTVSRIRTEHFPLTLESARPSHTSQYLCASSDTVSGRWYEQFFGPGTRLTVL.

The chain couples TRBV5-1 to TRBJ1-1; D ambiguous. Germline loops: CDR1 SGHRS, CDR2 YFSETQ. There are 14 residues in the CDR3. Trimming removed 7 bases at V and 4 bases at J, with 17 bases between. The CDR3 sequence: CASSSFGGTTEAFF. DNA for the CDR3: TGCGCCAGCTCGTCCTTTGGAGGAACCACTGAAGCTTTCTTT.

The chain recombines TRBV10-3 with TRBJ2-1; D ambiguous. V was cut by 5 bases and J by 10 bases, with 9 bases left in between. CDR3 length: 11 residues. Germline CDR1 and CDR2: ENHRY and SYGVKD. This chain's CDR3 is CAISSLREQFF. The CDR3 region has the DNA TGTGCCATCAGTTCCTTGCGGGAGCAGTTCTTC.

This clonotype has ten or more counts. This chain joins TRBV20-1 and TRBJ2-3; D not certain. The V gene lost 7 bases and the J gene lost 0 bases, with 8 bases spanning the gap. Germline lookup yields CDR1 DFQATT and CDR2 SNEGSKA (reference sequence). CDR3 length equals 12 residues. The CDR3 coding sequence is TGCAGTGTAGATCTGAGCACAGATACGCAGTATTTT. Protein sequence: CSVDLSTDTQYF.

This clonotype was picked up many times. The rearrangement links TRBV30 to TRBJ2-1; TRBD1 might be the D (7 bases). This CDR3 has 15 residues. Trimming pared 4 bases from V and 4 bases from J, leaving 17 bases between. Germline V gene data show CDR1 as GTSNPN and CDR2 as SVGIG (reference sequence). This CDR3 is CAWTGGGSWYNEQFF. The CDR3 DNA sequence: TGTGCCTGGACAGGGGGAGGTTCTTGGTACAATGAGCAGTTCTTC.

The rearrangement links TRBV5-6 to TRBJ2-5; 13 bases fit TRBD2. V gave up 0 bases and J gave up 5 bases; unmatched junction bases: 4. The CDR3 covers 16 residues. Germline V gives CDR1 SGHDT, CDR2 YYEEEE. CDR3 loop: CASSLGTSGRGETQYF. CDR3 DNA: TGTGCCAGCAGCTTGGGGACTAGCGGGAGAGGGGAGACCCAGTACTTC.

This clonotype was seen more than once but under ten times. The chain couples TRBV20-1 to TRBJ2-5; weak D call: TRBD2 (5 bases). CDR1 DFQATT and CDR2 SNEGSKA come from the germline V gene (reference sequence). The CDR3 is made up of 13 amino acids. V lost 2 bases to trimming and J lost 5 bases, with 12 bases between them. CDR3 in amino acids: CSARTRDGETQYF. The CDR3 DNA reads TGCAGTGCTAGAACTAGGGATGGGGAGACCCAGTACTTC.

The rearrangement joins TRBV29-1 to TRBJ1-1, with 7 bases matching TRBD1. The CDR3 contains 11 residues. V shed 7 bases, J shed 10 bases, and the junction held 9 bases outside the gene matches. Germline CDR1 and CDR2: SQVTM and ANQGSEA. CDR3 coding DNA: TGCAGCGCTCTACAGGGGAGGGTAGCTTTCTTT. It yields the protein CSALQGRVAFF.